This T cell receptor (beta chain) was profiled in a study of blood T cell repertoires in COVID-19. Study as a whole: Sites in the United States, Italy and Spain provided acute and convalescent COVID-19 samples.

Repertoires were generated with immunoSEQ multiplex PCR, while TCRdb's copy carries only in-frame clones and drops some. The repertoire holds about 290,000 clones, about nine tenths seen once, with less than 2% in the top ten. Participant ages covered roughly 18 to 89 years across some 25 US areas. Each participant's cohort was designated according to participant-reported clinical history. This receptor was taken from a woman in her 40s who had recovered from COVID-19. The sequenced material came from PBMCs or T cells enriched from blood (not recorded which).

The CDR3 nucleotides are TGTGCCAGTAGTATAGATCCCTGGCGGCGGGGCGGAGATACGCAGTATTTT. Amino acid sequence: CASSIDPWRRGGDTQYF. This chain uses TRBV19 with TRBJ2-3; TRBD2 might be the D (6 bases). CDR1 is LNHDA and CDR2 is SQIVND in the germline V gene (reference sequence). Trimming took off 0 bases at V and 5 bases at J, with 18 bases between the two ends. The CDR3 is 17 amino acids.